The next 13 T cell receptor beta chains were all read from a single sample in a study of T cells of healthy individuals. TCRdb independently ran MiXCR on the 5' RACE reads; one entry per CDR3 protein. This table has around 63,000 distinct CDR3 sequences, 15% to 20% appearing once. The receptors stem from a human donor in good health.

This clonotype was observed at least ten times. The rearrangement joins TRBV20-1 to TRBJ1-2; 7 bases agree with TRBD1. The CDR3 has 11 residues. The germline V gene encodes CDR1 DFQATT and CDR2 SNEGSKA (reference sequence). V was pared by 5 bases and J by 4 bases, with 1 base of the junction left unmatched. The CDR3 is CSAGQAYGYTF. The CDR3, as DNA: TGCAGTGCTGGACAGGCCTATGGCTACACCTTC.

Only a few counts were recorded for this clonotype. V and J are TRBV4-1 and TRBJ2-5, with TRBD2 as a possible D gene (5 bases). From germline, CDR1 is MGHRA and CDR2 YSYEKL. CDR3 size: 15 residues. The V end lost 3 bases, the J end lost 2 bases, and 13 bases lay between the germline ends. Here the CDR3 DNA reads TGCGCCAGCAGCCAGAGACCGGGATCTCAAGAGACCCAGTACTTC. Translation gives CASSQRPGSQETQYF.

This clonotype was picked up a small number of times. The J gene is TRBJ1-4, the V gene TRBV28, with D uncertain. Germline loops: CDR1 MDHEN, CDR2 SYDVKM. The CDR3 is 16 amino acids. The V and J ends lost 7 bases and 4 bases respectively, with 19 bases between them. This CDR3 is CASIKRTGPSNEKLFF. The CDR3 DNA is TGTGCCAGCATTAAAAGAACCGGACCGAGTAATGAAAAACTGTTTTTT.

The V and J genes are TRBV12-5 and TRBJ2-7, with D perhaps matching TRBD2 (6 bases). The CDR3 consists of 14 residues. CDR1 is LGHNT and CDR2 is FRNRAP in the germline V gene. The CDR3 nucleotides read TGTGCCAGCAAGGGTCGGGAGAGCTCCTACGAGCAGTACTTC. The encoded protein is CASKGRESSYEQYF.

This clonotype has a count of ten or more. V usage is TRBV4-1 and J usage is TRBJ1-1; D perhaps matches TRBD1 (5 bases). CDR1 and CDR2 (germline): MGHRA, YSYEKL. V was cut by 1 base and J by 1 base, with 16 bases left in between. This CDR3 has 17 amino acids. The CDR3 here is CASSQGVLRGKNTEAFF. DNA for the CDR3: TGCGCCAGCAGCCAAGGGGTTTTGCGGGGGAAGAACACTGAAGCTTTCTTT.

Within the sample, this clonotype is medium-sized (0.01 to 0.1%). The chain has TRBV7-3 and TRBJ1-5, with a weak D call TRBD1 (5 bases). The CDR3 is made up of 15 amino acids. Germline CDR1 is SGHTA and CDR2 is FQGTGA. The V end was cut by 0 bases, the J end by 6 bases, with 12 bases between. CDR3 sequence (DNA): TGTGCCAGCAGCTTAACGCGGACATGGAGTCAGCCCCAGCATTTT. Translated, it gives CASSLTRTWSQPQHF.

Ten or more counts support this clonotype. This chain links TRBV29-1 with TRBJ1-4, with D possibly being TRBD1 (5 bases). Germline V gene sequence: CDR1 SQVTM, CDR2 ANQGSEA. The CDR3 loop spans 13 amino acids. The ends were cut back, 7 bases at V and 3 bases at J, with 12 bases in the middle. CDR3 sequence reads: CSGSRDPNEKLFF. The CDR3 DNA reads as TGCAGCGGTTCCCGGGACCCTAATGAAAAACTGTTTTTT.

This clonotype has at least ten counts. V is TRBV5-1 and J is TRBJ2-1; perhaps TRBD1 as D (6 bases). The germline V and J ends were trimmed by 5 bases and 7 bases, with 10 bases remaining between them. Germline V gives CDR1 SGHRS, CDR2 YFSETQ. This CDR3 contains 12 residues. CDR3 sequence: CASSPTGNEQFF. The CDR3 nucleotides read TGCGCCAGCAGTCCTACAGGGAATGAGCAGTTCTTC.

This chain uses TRBV6-5 with TRBJ2-7, with unresolved D. Trimming left V 6 bases short and J 2 bases short, with 14 bases between. Germline assignment: CDR1 MNHEY and CDR2 SVGAGI. The CDR3 runs 14 residues. Here the CDR3 DNA reads TGTGCCAGCAGCTTACAGCTATCGGCCTACGAGCAGTACTTC. It encodes CASSLQLSAYEQYF.

This chain's CDR3 is CASSLGGPGELFF. DNA of the CDR3: TGTGCCAGCAGCTTAGGGGGCCCCGGGGAGCTGTTTTTT. J is TRBJ2-2 and V is TRBV11-2, with D tentatively TRBD1 (5 bases). V lost 1 base and J lost 6, with 6 bases in between. The CDR3 has 13 amino acids. CDR1 and CDR2 (germline): SGHAT, FQNNGV.

This clonotype was recorded many times. V usage is TRBV28 and J usage is TRBJ2-1; maybe TRBD2 (7 bases). V lost 4 bases and J lost 1, with 17 bases in between. CDR3 length: 17 amino acids. The germline V gene has CDR1 MDHEN and CDR2 SYDVKM. Here the CDR3 reads CASSSPTGGRSYNEQFF. For the CDR3, the DNA is TGTGCCAGCAGTTCGCCCACGGGGGGCCGGTCCTACAATGAGCAGTTCTTC.

About this clonotype: Being one base from a much bigger clone, this may be a read error. This chain links TRBV7-6 with TRBJ2-3, with unresolved D. Trimming pared 10 bases from V and 3 bases from J, leaving 17 bases between. CDR1 is SGHVS, CDR2 FNYEAQ, per germline. This CDR3 contains 14 residues. CDR3 sequence (DNA): TGTGCCAACACCGTTCTTTCGCTGACAGATACGCAGTATTTT. This translates into CANTVLSLTDTQYF.

This clonotype was recorded at least ten times. The chain recombines TRBV9 with TRBJ1-1; TRBD1 aligns across 10 bases. J lost 5 bases, V lost 3 bases, and 4 bases had no gene match. This CDR3 has 14 amino acids. Germline V gene sequence: CDR1 SGDLS, CDR2 YYNGEE. Here the CDR3 DNA reads TGTGCCAGCAGCGCCCGACAGGGGGCTACTGAAGCTTTCTTT. Translating it yields CASSARQGATEAFF.